What follows are 29 T cell receptor beta chains derived from one specimen sequenced in a study of blood T cells in healthy people across ages. PCR was performed a second time for about 7 to 12 cycles using a sample-barcoded 5' primer and a J-beta primer mix. One entry per CDR3 protein results from TCRdb running MiXCR on the 5' RACE reads. The sample carries about 780,000 distinct CDR3 sequences, about 46% recorded once. What was sequenced was blood. Receptor source: a man of 80 years or more in good health.

This chain connects TRBV2 to TRBJ2-3, with D tentatively TRBD2 (6 bases). V was cut by 6 bases and J by 4 bases, with 17 bases left in between. CDR1 SNHLY and CDR2 FYNNEI come from the germline V gene. The CDR3 has 15 amino acids. The DNA of the CDR3 is TGTGCCAGCAGCCCCGTGGGGGGAGTGGCAGATACGCAGTATTTT. Translation: CASSPVGGVADTQYF.

The table lists this clonotype with a few counts. This rearrangement joins TRBV28 to TRBJ2-3, with D perhaps TRBD1 (6 bases). The CDR3 has 15 amino acids. Germline lookup yields CDR1 MDHEN and CDR2 SYDVKM. Between the trimmed V and J ends, which lost 6 bases and 4 bases, there was a span of 17 bases. Written as DNA, the CDR3 is TGTGCCAGCAGCCCACACTCCCAGGGGCCAGATACGCAGTATTTT. Amino acid sequence: CASSPHSQGPDTQYF.

This clonotype was counted only a few times. The rearrangement uses TRBV7-3 and TRBJ2-1; D is unclear. The germline V gene has CDR1 SGHTA and CDR2 FQGTGA. V lost 2 bases and J lost 5, with 10 bases in between. The CDR3 contains 14 residues. In DNA form, the CDR3 reads TGTGCCAGCAGCTTACTCGCGGAGAACAATGAGCAGTTCTTC. Translation gives CASSLLAENNEQFF.

This clonotype occurred once. The rearrangement joins TRBV3-1 to TRBJ2-5; D is ambiguous. V was shortened by 0 bases and J by 12 bases, with 11 bases between the two germline ends. Germline-derived CDR1 and CDR2 are LGHDT and YNNKEL (reference sequence). The CDR3 has 12 residues. The CDR3 DNA is TGTGCCAGCAGCCAAGATCCCTCGGTTAAGTACTTC. This translates into CASSQDPSVKYF.

This clonotype was seen a few times. V is TRBV20-1 and J is TRBJ2-3; no reliable D call. V lost 5 bases and J lost 1, with 13 bases in between. There are 14 residues in the CDR3. Per germline, CDR1 DFQATT and CDR2 SNEGSKA (reference sequence). CDR3 nucleotide sequence: TGCAGTGCTTGGCAGGATGGTGGCACAGATACGCAGTATTTT. Amino acid sequence: CSAWQDGGTDTQYF.

V gene TRBV4-1 combines with J gene TRBJ2-7, with TRBD2 matching 7 bases. Germline CDR1 MGHRA, CDR2 YSYEKL. The V and J ends lost 1 base and 3 bases, in that order; junction bases with no gene match: 6. This CDR3 spans 15 amino acids. CDR3: CASSQAGLGDYEQYF. CDR3 nucleotide sequence: TGCGCCAGCAGCCAAGCTGGACTAGGTGACTACGAGCAGTACTTC.

This clonotype was found a few times. The chain combines TRBV6-2 or TRBV6-3 with TRBJ2-1; TRBD2 agrees at 9 bases. Germline CDR1 MNHEY, CDR2 SVGEGT. CDR3 length: 18 amino acids. Unmatched junction bases numbered 14, after V lost 4 bases and J lost 4 bases. CDR3 amino acids: CASSSYLGSGSSYNEQFF. The CDR3 DNA sequence: TGTGCCAGCAGTTCCTACCTAGGTAGCGGGAGTAGTTACAATGAGCAGTTCTTC.

Only one count was recorded for this clonotype. The genes are TRBV6-2 or TRBV6-3 and TRBJ2-1, with 9 bases identical to TRBD1. CDR3 size: 16 residues. Germline V gene data show CDR1 as MNHEY and CDR2 as SVGEGT. With V trimmed by 4 bases and J by 9 bases, 13 bases remained unmatched. This CDR3 is CASSFWGAQGAFEQFF. The CDR3 nucleotides read TGTGCCAGCAGTTTTTGGGGGGCACAGGGGGCATTTGAGCAGTTCTTC.

This clonotype was counted once. The rearrangement links TRBV20-1 to TRBJ2-4; 8 bases align to TRBD1. Judging by the DNA end, TRBJ2-5 fits better; the J call may be wrong. Germline-derived CDR1 and CDR2 are DFQATT and SNEGSKA (reference sequence). The CDR3 totals 14 residues. In DNA form, the CDR3 reads TGCAGTGCTAGAGGCGGACAGGGATCGGAGACCCAGTACTTC. Protein product: CSARGGQGSETQYF.

V usage is TRBV6-2 or TRBV6-3 and J usage is TRBJ2-7; 7 nucleotides match TRBD1. The CDR3 is 15 amino acids. Germline V gene data show CDR1 as MNHEY and CDR2 as SVGEGT. Germline trimming cut 6 bases from V and 2 bases from J; bases unmatched to any gene: 10. CDR3 sequence reads: CASRSTGYLAYEQYF. In nucleotides, the CDR3 is TGTGCCAGCAGATCGACAGGGTATCTAGCCTACGAGCAGTACTTC.

This clonotype was recorded a few times. The chain couples TRBV29-1 to TRBJ1-2; possible D gene TRBD1, 5 bases. The germline CDR1 and CDR2 sequences are SQVTM and ANQGSEA. The germline V and J ends were trimmed by 4 bases and 3 bases, with 9 bases remaining between them. CDR3 length: 12 amino acids. CDR3 loop: CSVVLGDYGYTF. CDR3 bases: TGCAGCGTTGTTTTGGGGGACTATGGCTACACCTTC.

The chain is built from TRBV25-1 and TRBJ1-2; tentative D call: TRBD1 (5 bases). The CDR3 loop spans 17 amino acids. The germline gives CDR1 MGHDK, CDR2 SYGVNS. V was clipped by 1 base and J by 1 base, with 16 bases between them. CDR3 amino acids: CASSESLGSGLNYGYTF. CDR3 nucleotides: TGTGCCAGCAGTGAATCTCTTGGGTCAGGGCTTAACTATGGCTACACCTTC.

The V call is TRBV12-3 or TRBV12-4, the J call TRBJ2-1, with D uncertain. The CDR3 extends over 15 amino acids. Trimming removed 2 bases from V and 5 bases from J, with 13 bases in between. CDR3 nucleotides: TGTGCCAGCAGTTTAAGTGGTCGGGCGCACAATGAGCAGTTCTTC. Protein sequence: CASSLSGRAHNEQFF.

A few counts support this clonotype. The chain couples TRBV28 to TRBJ1-5; the match to TRBD1 covers 7 bases. Germline V gene lookup returns CDR1 MDHEN and CDR2 SYDVKM. With V trimmed by 0 bases and J by 0 bases, 8 bases remained unmatched. CDR3 size: 18 residues. As DNA, the CDR3 is TGTGCCAGCAGTTTATGGTGGGACAGTGTATCTAGCAATCAGCCCCAGCATTTT. Translating it yields CASSLWWDSVSSNQPQHF.

The J gene is TRBJ1-4, the V gene TRBV10-3, with D unclear. The germline gives CDR1 ENHRY, CDR2 SYGVKD. The CDR3 spans 15 residues. V was clipped by 4 bases and J by 0 bases, with 9 bases between them. The DNA of the CDR3 is TGTGCCATCAGTGCCTCGGGAGCAACTAATGAAAAACTGTTTTTT. Residues: CAISASGATNEKLFF.

The chain links TRBV20-1 to TRBJ1-2, with 10 bases matching TRBD1. V was pared by 3 bases and J by 6 bases, with 7 bases of the junction left unmatched. The germline gives CDR1 DFQATT, CDR2 SNEGSKA (reference sequence). CDR3 length: 14 residues. Written as DNA, the CDR3 is TGCAGTGCTAGGACGGGACAGGGGAGCGATGGCTACACCTTC. Translating it yields CSARTGQGSDGYTF.

This clonotype was seen just once. Since a much larger clone is just one base distant, this may be a read error. The gene calls are TRBV5-1 and TRBJ2-3, with D tentatively TRBD2 (5 bases). This CDR3 spans 16 amino acids. In germline, CDR1 is SGHRS, CDR2 YFSETQ. Trimming cost V 0 bases and J 2 bases, with 13 bases left between them. CDR3 DNA sequence: TGCGCCAGCAGCTTGGAGGAGCGGACTCTCACAGATACGCAGTATTTT. This gives the protein CASSLEERTLTDTQYF.

In the case of this clonotype: At one of its ends the junction is not consistent with the germline gene, which may arise from a read error. The chain employs TRBV28 and TRBJ2-1; 11 bases align to TRBD2. The CDR3 has 19 amino acids. Germline loops: CDR1 MDHEN, CDR2 SYDVKM. The CDR3 coding sequence is TGTGCCAGCAGTTATACCCAGTCCCGACTAGCGGGGACCTACAATGAGCAGGTCTTC. It yields the protein CASSYTQSRLAGTYNEQVF.

The chain links TRBV29-1 to TRBJ1-5, with 8 nucleotides matching TRBD1. CDR1 and CDR2 from the germline V gene are SQVTM and ANQGSEA. The CDR3 has 13 residues. V lost 4 bases, J lost 7 bases, and 6 bases stayed unmatched. CDR3 residues: CSVAGGAEQPQHF. CDR3 bases: TGCAGCGTTGCAGGGGGCGCAGAGCAGCCCCAGCATTTT.

V is TRBV20-1 and J is TRBJ1-5; no clear D. The CDR3 consists of 15 residues. Germline V lookup: CDR1 DFQATT, CDR2 SNEGSKA (reference sequence). Trimming stripped 3 bases from V and 0 bases from J, with 12 bases between. The CDR3 protein is CSASNPSISNQPQHF. The CDR3 DNA reads as TGCAGTGCTAGTAACCCCAGTATTAGCAATCAGCCCCAGCATTTT.

The chain is built from TRBV27 and TRBJ1-2; no definite D call. CDR1 and CDR2 from the germline V gene are MNHEY and SMNVEV (reference sequence). This CDR3 contains 14 residues. V lost 6 bases and J lost 2, with 13 bases in between. CDR3 in DNA: TGTGCCAGCAGAGAACCCGGGCCCAACTATGGCTACACCTTC. Its protein product is CASREPGPNYGYTF.

This chain connects TRBV6-6 to TRBJ1-1; maybe TRBD1 (5 bases). Trimming stripped 0 bases from V and 0 bases from J, with 8 bases between. The CDR3 totals 15 residues. The germline V gene has CDR1 MNHNY and CDR2 SVGAGI (reference sequence). CDR3 in DNA: TGTGCCAGCAGTTACTCGGGGGGTATGAACACTGAAGCTTTCTTT. Its translation is CASSYSGGMNTEAFF.

In regard to this clonotype: A much larger clone lies one base from this, so it may be a read error. V usage is TRBV20-1 and J usage is TRBJ2-1; 10 positions agree with TRBD2. CDR1 is DFQATT and CDR2 is SNEGSKA in the germline V gene (reference sequence). J gave up 10 bases and V 7 bases, and 7 bases lay outside the gene matches. This CDR3 has 12 residues. The CDR3 DNA reads as TGCAGTGGCGAGACTAGCGGGTACGAGCAGTTCTTC. This encodes CSGETSGYEQFF.

This chain uses TRBV20-1 with TRBJ2-5; 7 bases are a match to TRBD1. The ends lost 5 bases at V and 4 bases at J; junction bases unmatched: 4. This CDR3 spans 12 amino acids. Per the germline V gene, CDR1 is DFQATT and CDR2 is SNEGSKA (reference sequence). The CDR3 region is CSAQDRAETQYF. The CDR3, as DNA: TGCAGTGCTCAAGACAGGGCAGAGACCCAGTACTTC.

V usage is TRBV20-1 and J usage is TRBJ2-7; D call uncertain. V was clipped by 2 bases and J by 0 bases, with 8 bases between them. Germline assignment: CDR1 DFQATT and CDR2 SNEGSKA (reference sequence). This CDR3 is built from 13 residues. CDR3 sequence: CSARSSSSYEQYF. In DNA form, the CDR3 reads TGCAGTGCTAGAAGTTCGAGCTCCTACGAGCAGTACTTC.

This clonotype was detected once. The rearrangement joins TRBV29-1 to TRBJ2-1; 8 positions match TRBD1. This CDR3 is 12 amino acids long. V shed 7 bases and J 13 bases; nucleotides not matched to a gene: 12. Germline loops: CDR1 SQVTM, CDR2 ANQGSEA. CDR3 residues: CSAQGAGETQFF. As DNA, the CDR3 is TGCAGCGCGCAGGGGGCAGGAGAGACCCAGTTCTTC.

The CDR3 DNA follows: TGCGCCAGCAGCTTGGCCGTCGGGAGGGCCGAGGATACGCAGTATTTT. The encoded protein is CASSLAVGRAEDTQYF. This rearrangement joins TRBV5-1 to TRBJ2-3; 8 positions match TRBD2. The V gene's germline CDR1 is SGHRS and CDR2 YFSETQ. With 0 bases clipped from V and 6 bases from J, the junction kept 9 bases outside the gene matches. The CDR3 has 16 residues. Full variable domain (remainder filled in from reference TRBV5-1 and TRBJ2-3): KAGVTQTPRYLIKTRGQQVTLSCSPISGHRSVSWYQQTPGQGLQFLFEYFSETQRNKGNFPGRFSGRQFSNSRSEMNVSTLELGDSALYLCASSLAVGRAEDTQYFGPGTRLTVL.

The rearrangement uses TRBV12-3 or TRBV12-4 and TRBJ1-4; D is unresolved. V lost 7 bases to trimming and J lost 4 bases, with 13 bases between them. The CDR3 consists of 14 residues. The CDR3 DNA sequence: TGTGCCAGCACCCGAGGAGGGAGTAATGAAAAACTGTTTTTT. Residues: CASTRGGSNEKLFF.

The V gene is TRBV25-1, the J gene TRBJ2-1; the D is unclear. Trimming took off 2 bases at V and 15 bases at J, with 17 bases between the two ends. The CDR3 runs to 13 residues. The germline CDR1 and CDR2 sequences are MGHDK and SYGVNS. The CDR3 DNA follows: TGTGCCAGCAGTGAAATCCAAAGTCATCATGCGTTCTTC. Protein: CASSEIQSHHAFF. Complete variable domain (other parts from reference TRBV25-1 and TRBJ2-1): EADIYQTPRYLVIGTGKKITLECSQTMGHDKMYWYQQDPGMELHLIHYSYGVNSTEKGDLSSESTVSRIRTEHFPLTLESARPSHTSQYLCASSEIQSHHAFFGPGTRLTVL.